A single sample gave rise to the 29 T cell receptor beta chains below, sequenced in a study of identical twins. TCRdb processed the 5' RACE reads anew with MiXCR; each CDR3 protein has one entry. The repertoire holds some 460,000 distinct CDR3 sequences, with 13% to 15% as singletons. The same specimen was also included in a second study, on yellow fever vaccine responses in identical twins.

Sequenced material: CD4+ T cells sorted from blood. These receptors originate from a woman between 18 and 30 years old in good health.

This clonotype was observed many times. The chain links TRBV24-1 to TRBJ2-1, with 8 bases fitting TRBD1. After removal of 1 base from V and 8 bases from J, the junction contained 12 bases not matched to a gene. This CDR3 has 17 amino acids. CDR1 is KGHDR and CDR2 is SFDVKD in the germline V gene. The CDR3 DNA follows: TGTGCCACCAGTGATTTCCGGGCAGGGGGCCTTTTATATGAGCAGTTCTTC. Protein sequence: CATSDFRAGGLLYEQFF.

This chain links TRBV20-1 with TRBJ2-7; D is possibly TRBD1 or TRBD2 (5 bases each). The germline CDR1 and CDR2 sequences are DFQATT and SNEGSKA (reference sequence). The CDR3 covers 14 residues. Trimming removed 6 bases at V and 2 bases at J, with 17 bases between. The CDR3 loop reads CSARPGRDPYEQYF. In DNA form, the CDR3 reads TGCAGTGCCAGACCAGGCAGGGACCCCTACGAGCAGTACTTC.

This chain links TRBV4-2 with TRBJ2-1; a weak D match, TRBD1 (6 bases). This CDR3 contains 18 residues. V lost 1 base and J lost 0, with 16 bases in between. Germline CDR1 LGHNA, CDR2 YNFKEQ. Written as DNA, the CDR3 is TGTGCCAGCAGCCAAGGTGCGTGGGGGCATAGCTCCTACAATGAGCAGTTCTTC. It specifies CASSQGAWGHSSYNEQFF.

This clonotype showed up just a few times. The CDR3 is CASSHQQVYEQYF. Written as DNA, the CDR3 is TGTGCCAGCAGCCATCAACAGGTCTACGAGCAGTACTTC. The chain links TRBV14 to TRBJ2-7; tentative D call: TRBD1 (5 bases). The CDR3 is 13 amino acids. Germline V gene data show CDR1 as SGHDN and CDR2 as FVKESK. Between the trimmed V and J ends, which lost 3 bases and 3 bases, there was a span of 9 bases.

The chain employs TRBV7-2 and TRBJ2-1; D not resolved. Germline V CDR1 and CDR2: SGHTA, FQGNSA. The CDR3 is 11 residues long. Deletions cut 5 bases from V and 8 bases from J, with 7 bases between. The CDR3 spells CASSREHEQFF. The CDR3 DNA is TGTGCCAGCAGCCGTGAGCATGAGCAGTTCTTC.

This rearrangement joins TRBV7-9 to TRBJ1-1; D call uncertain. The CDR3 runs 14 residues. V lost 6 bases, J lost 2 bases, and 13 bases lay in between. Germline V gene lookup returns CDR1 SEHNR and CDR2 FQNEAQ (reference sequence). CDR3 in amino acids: CASRPDRINTEAFF. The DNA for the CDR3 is TGTGCCAGCAGACCAGACCGCATCAACACTGAAGCTTTCTTT.

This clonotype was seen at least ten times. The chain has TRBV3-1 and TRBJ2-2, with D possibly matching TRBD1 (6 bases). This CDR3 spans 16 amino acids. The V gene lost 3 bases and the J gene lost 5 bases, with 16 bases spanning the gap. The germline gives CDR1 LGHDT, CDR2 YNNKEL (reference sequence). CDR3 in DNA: TGTGCCAGCAGCCAGCCCGACAGGACGTGGACCGGGGAGCTGTTTTTT. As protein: CASSQPDRTWTGELFF.

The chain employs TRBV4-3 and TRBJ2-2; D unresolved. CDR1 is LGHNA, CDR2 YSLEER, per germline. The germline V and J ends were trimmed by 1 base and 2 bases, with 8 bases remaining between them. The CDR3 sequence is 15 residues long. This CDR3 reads CASSQVGVNTGELFF. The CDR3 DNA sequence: TGCGCCAGCAGCCAAGTTGGGGTAAACACCGGGGAGCTGTTTTTT.

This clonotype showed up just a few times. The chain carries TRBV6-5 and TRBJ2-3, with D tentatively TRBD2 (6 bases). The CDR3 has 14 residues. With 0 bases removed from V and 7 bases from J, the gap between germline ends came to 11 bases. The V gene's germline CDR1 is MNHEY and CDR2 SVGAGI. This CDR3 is CASSYSQGGNTQYF. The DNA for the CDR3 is TGTGCCAGCAGTTACTCCCAGGGCGGGAATACGCAGTATTTT.

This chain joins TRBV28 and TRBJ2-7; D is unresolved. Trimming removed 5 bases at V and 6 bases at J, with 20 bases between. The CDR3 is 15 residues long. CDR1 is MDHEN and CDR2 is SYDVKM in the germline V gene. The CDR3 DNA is TGTGCCAGCAGTCCCAATGTAGCCTCGGTCGGCGAGCAGTACTTC. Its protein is CASSPNVASVGEQYF.

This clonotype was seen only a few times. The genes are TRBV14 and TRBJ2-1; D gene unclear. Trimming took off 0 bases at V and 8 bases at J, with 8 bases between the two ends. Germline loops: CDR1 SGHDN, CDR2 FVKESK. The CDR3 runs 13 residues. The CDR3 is CASSQDGAHEQFF. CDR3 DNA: TGTGCCAGCAGCCAAGACGGAGCCCATGAGCAGTTCTTC.

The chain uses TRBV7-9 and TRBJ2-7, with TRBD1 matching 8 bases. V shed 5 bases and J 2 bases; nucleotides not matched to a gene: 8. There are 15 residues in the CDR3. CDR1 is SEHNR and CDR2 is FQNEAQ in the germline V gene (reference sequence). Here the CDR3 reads CASSIQGQVPYEQYF. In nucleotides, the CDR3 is TGTGCCAGCAGCATACAGGGACAGGTCCCCTACGAGCAGTACTTC.

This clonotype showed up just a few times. CDR3 bases: TGTGCCAGCAGCGTTATAGCGGGAGAGACCTACGAGCAGTACTTC. Amino acid sequence: CASSVIAGETYEQYF. This sequence joins TRBV7-2 and TRBJ2-7; 9 positions agree with TRBD2. V lost 5 bases, J lost 2 bases, and 7 bases stayed unmatched. The length of the CDR3 is 15 residues. The germline CDR1 and CDR2 sequences are SGHTA and FQGNSA.

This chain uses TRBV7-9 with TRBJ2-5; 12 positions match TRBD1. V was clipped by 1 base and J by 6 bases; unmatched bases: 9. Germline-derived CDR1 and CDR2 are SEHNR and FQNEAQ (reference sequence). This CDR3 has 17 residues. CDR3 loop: CASSLVAGTGGRKTQYF. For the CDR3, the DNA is TGTGCCAGCAGCTTAGTGGCCGGGACAGGGGGCAGAAAGACCCAGTACTTC. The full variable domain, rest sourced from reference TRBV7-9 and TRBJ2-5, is DTGVSQNPRHKITKRGQNVTFRCDPISEHNRLYWYRQTLGQGPEFLTYFQNEAQLEKSRLLSDRFSAERPKGSFSTLEIQRTEQGDSAMYLCASSLVAGTGGRKTQYFGPGTRLLVL.

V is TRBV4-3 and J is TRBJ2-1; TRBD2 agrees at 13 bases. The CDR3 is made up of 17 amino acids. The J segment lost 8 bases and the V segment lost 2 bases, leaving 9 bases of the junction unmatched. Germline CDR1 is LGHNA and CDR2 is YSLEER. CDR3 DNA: TGCGCCAGCAGCCAACCGACTAGCGGGAGGTTATATGATGAGCAGTTCTTC. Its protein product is CASSQPTSGRLYDEQFF.

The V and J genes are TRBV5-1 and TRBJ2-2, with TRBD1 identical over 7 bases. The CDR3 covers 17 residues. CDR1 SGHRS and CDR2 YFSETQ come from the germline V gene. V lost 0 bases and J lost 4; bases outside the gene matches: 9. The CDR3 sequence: CASSLADRTFFTGELFF. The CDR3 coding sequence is TGCGCCAGCAGCTTGGCGGACAGGACGTTCTTCACCGGGGAGCTGTTTTTT.

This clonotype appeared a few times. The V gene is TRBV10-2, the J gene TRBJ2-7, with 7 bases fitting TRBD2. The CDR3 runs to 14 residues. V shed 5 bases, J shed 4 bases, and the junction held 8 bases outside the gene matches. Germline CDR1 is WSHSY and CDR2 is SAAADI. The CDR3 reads CASSPGLSGYEQYF. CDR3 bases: TGCGCCAGCAGTCCGGGACTATCCGGTTACGAGCAGTACTTC.

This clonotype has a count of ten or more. The CDR3 is CASSLAGANVLTF. CDR3 sequence (DNA): TGTGCCAGCAGCTTAGCTGGGGCCAACGTCCTGACTTTC. The J gene is TRBJ2-6, the V gene TRBV7-9; D gene uncertain. Looked up from germline, CDR1 is SEHNR and CDR2 is FQNEAQ (reference sequence). The CDR3 spans 13 residues. V was pared by 0 bases and J by 3 bases, with 0 bases between.

The CDR3 sequence: CSARRLAGASNEQFF. CDR3 coding DNA: TGCAGTGCTCGGAGACTAGCGGGAGCTTCGAATGAGCAGTTCTTC. V usage is TRBV20-1 and J usage is TRBJ2-1; 12 bases fit TRBD2. Germline V gives CDR1 DFQATT, CDR2 SNEGSKA (reference sequence). V was clipped by 5 bases and J by 7 bases; unmatched bases: 9. The CDR3 is 15 amino acids.

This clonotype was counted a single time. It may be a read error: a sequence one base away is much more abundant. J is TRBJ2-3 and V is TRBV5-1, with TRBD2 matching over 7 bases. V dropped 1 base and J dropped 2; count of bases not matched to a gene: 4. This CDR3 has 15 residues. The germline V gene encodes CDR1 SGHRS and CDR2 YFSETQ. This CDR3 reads CASSLRGLLTDTQYF. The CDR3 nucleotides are TGCGCCAGCAGCTTGAGGGGACTACTCACAGATACGCAGTATTTT.

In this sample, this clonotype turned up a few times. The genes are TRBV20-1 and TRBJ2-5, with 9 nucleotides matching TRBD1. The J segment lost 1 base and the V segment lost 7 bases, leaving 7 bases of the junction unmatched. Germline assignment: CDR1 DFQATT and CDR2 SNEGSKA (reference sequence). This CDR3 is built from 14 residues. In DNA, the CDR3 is TGCAGTGTTACAGGGGGCGCCGGCCAAGAGACCCAGTACTTC. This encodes CSVTGGAGQETQYF.

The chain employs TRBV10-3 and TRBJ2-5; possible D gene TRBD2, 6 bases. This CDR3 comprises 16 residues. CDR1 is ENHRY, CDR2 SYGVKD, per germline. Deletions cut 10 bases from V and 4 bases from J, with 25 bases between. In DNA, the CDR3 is TGTGCCACGAACGATGCCGGGACTCCAGGTGGAGAGACCCAGTACTTC. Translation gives CATNDAGTPGGETQYF.

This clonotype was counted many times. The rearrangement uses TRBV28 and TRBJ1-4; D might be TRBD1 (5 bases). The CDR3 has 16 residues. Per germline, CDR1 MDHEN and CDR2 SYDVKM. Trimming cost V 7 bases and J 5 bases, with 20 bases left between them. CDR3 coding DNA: TGTGCCAGCACCAACCCCTTTCAGGGCCTCAATGAAAAACTGTTTTTT. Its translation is CASTNPFQGLNEKLFF.

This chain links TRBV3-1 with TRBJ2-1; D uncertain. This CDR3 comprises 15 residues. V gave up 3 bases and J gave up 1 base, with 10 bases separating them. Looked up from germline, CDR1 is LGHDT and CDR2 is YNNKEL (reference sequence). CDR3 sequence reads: CASSHGSPSYNEQFF. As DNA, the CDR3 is TGTGCCAGCAGCCACGGCTCACCTTCCTACAATGAGCAGTTCTTC.

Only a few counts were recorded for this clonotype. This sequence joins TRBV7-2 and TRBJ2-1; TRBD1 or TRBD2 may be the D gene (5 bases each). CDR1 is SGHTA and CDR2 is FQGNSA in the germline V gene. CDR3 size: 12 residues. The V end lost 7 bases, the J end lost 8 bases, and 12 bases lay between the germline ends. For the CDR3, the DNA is TGTGCCAGCACCACGAGGGGTCATGAGCAGTTCTTC. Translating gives CASTTRGHEQFF. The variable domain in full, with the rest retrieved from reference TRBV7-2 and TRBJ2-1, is GAGVSQSPSNKVTEKGKDVELRCDPISGHTALYWYRQSLGQGLEFLIYFQGNSAPDKSGLPSDRFSAERTGGSVSTLTIQRTQQEDSAVYLCASTTRGHEQFFGPGTRLTVL.

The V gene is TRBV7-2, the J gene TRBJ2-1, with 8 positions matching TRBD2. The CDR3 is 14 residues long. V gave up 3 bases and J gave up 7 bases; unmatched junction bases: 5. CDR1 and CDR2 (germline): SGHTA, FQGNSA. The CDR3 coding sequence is TGTGCCAGCAGCTTCAGCGGGGGCGGGAATGAGCAGTTCTTC. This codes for CASSFSGGGNEQFF.

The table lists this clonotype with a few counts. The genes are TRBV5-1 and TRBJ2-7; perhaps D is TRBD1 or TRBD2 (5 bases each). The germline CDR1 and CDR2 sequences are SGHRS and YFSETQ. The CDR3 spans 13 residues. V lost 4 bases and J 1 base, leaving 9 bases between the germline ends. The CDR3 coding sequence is TGCGCCAGCAGCGTAGAGGGGTCCTACGAGCAGTACTTC. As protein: CASSVEGSYEQYF.

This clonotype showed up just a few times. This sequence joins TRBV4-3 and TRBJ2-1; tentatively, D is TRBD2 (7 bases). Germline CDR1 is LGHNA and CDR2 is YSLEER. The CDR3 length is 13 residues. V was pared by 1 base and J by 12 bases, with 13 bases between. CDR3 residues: CASSQAQGGGQFF. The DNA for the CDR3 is TGCGCCAGCAGCCAAGCCCAAGGGGGGGGGCAGTTCTTC.

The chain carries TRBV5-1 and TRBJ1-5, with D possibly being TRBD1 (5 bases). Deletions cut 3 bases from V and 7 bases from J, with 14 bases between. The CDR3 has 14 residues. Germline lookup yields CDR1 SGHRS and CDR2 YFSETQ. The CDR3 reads CASSSQGVGQPQHF. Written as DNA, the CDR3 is TGCGCCAGCAGCTCTCAGGGAGTCGGACAGCCCCAGCATTTT. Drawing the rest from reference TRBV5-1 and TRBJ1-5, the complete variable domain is KAGVTQTPRYLIKTRGQQVTLSCSPISGHRSVSWYQQTPGQGLQFLFEYFSETQRNKGNFPGRFSGRQFSNSRSEMNVSTLELGDSALYLCASSSQGVGQPQHFGDGTRLSIL.